The rows below give T cell receptor beta chains drawn from one sample of a study of cytotoxic CD8 clonotypes in ibrutinib-treated CLL. Profiling relied on immunoSEQ multiplex PCR, and the TCRdb table lists in-frame clones only, not all of them. The top ten clones hold 15% to 20% of a sample with 15,000 to 20,000 clones, about 86% of them seen once. The sequencing here drew on PBMCs, taken before ibrutinib treatment. All receptors come from a human donor with chronic lymphocytic leukemia. Both conserved end residues are part of each CDR3. Fields, in order: CDR3 DNA, CDR3 protein, clone size, D gene, V gene, J gene. The D gene is left open where the match is weak. Rows give clone size only sometimes, using once, few, many, or a class for an expanded clone.

TGCGCCAGCAGCTTGGCCGATGGGTACCAGGGGACCCAGTACTTC	CASSLADGYQGTQYF	once	-	TRBV5-1	TRBJ2-5
TGTGCCAGCAGCCGTGACGGAAGGGAGCAGTACTTC	CASSRDGREQYF	-	-	TRBV9	TRBJ2-7
TGTGCCAGCAGCGCCTCAGGGGGAGGTTACGAGCAGTACTTC	CASSASGGGYEQYF	-	-	TRBV7-2	TRBJ2-7
TGTGCCAGCAGCTCGGCGGGCTACCCAGAGACCCAGTACTTC	CASSSAGYPETQYF	-	-	TRBV7-6	TRBJ2-5
TGTGCCAGTAGTATTTCCCGAGGGGAGCGCCACGCGCGTGAAAAACTGTTTTTT	CASSISRGERHAREKLFF	-	-	TRBV19	TRBJ1-4
TGTGCCAGCAGCAAAAATCGGGGGGGAGTCGTGGAGACCCAGTACTTC	CASSKNRGGVVETQYF	-	TRBD2	TRBV5-4	TRBJ2-5
TGTGCCAGCAGTTTATCCCCAAACACTGAAGCTTTCTTT	CASSLSPNTEAFF	-	-	TRBV27	TRBJ1-1
TGTGCCAGCAGCCCAGGTTCCTCTGGAAACACCATATATTTT	CASSPGSSGNTIYF	-	-	TRBV6-5	TRBJ1-3
TGTGCCAGCAGGCAAAGGGGTTTCGGGAATGAAAAACTGTTTTTT	CASRQRGFGNEKLFF	-	-	TRBV16	TRBJ1-4
TGTGCCAGCAGCGTATGGCAGGACACAGATACGCAGTATTTT	CASSVWQDTDTQYF	-	-	TRBV9	TRBJ2-3
TGTGCCAGCTCACCCGCGGCAGGGAACACTGAAGCTTTCTTT	CASSPAAGNTEAFF	few	-	TRBV18	TRBJ1-1
TGCGCCAGCAGCCAAGTTTATGGTCTCTCTGGAAACACCATATATTTT	CASSQVYGLSGNTIYF	-	-	TRBV4-3	TRBJ1-3
TGTGCCAGCAGTGCAGACGTGGGACAGGGCATTTACGAGCAGTACTTC	CASSADVGQGIYEQYF	-	TRBD1	TRBV27	TRBJ2-7
TGCGCCAGCAGCTTGGGCCTTTCAGGGGGAAGCTACGAGCAGTACTTC	CASSLGLSGGSYEQYF	once	TRBD1	TRBV5-1	TRBJ2-7
TGTGCCAGCAGGGGATCGGAGGGTTTGCATGAGCAGTTCTTC	CASRGSEGLHEQFF	few	-	TRBV2	TRBJ2-1
TGTGCCAGCAGCTTACAGGGGCCCTTCTCTGGAAACACCATATATTTT	CASSLQGPFSGNTIYF	-	TRBD1	TRBV5-4	TRBJ1-3
TGCGCCAGCAGCTACAGGGCGGTCGGAGTCCAGGAGACCCAGTACTTC	CASSYRAVGVQETQYF	-	-	TRBV5-1	TRBJ2-5
TGTGCCAGTAGCCCTGGGAGCAGCGGAGGAATCTACGAGCAGTACTTC	CASSPGSSGGIYEQYF	-	-	TRBV19	TRBJ2-7
TGTGCCATCAGTGCAAACGGGCAGGTCCAAGAGACCCAGTACTTC	CAISANGQVQETQYF	-	-	TRBV10-3	TRBJ2-5
TGTGCAACCGTATCCGCGGATGAAAAACTGTTTTTT	CATVSADEKLFF	-	-	TRBV7-2	TRBJ1-4
TGTGCCAGCAGTTGGGGACTAGCGGGAGATACGCAGTATTTT	CASSWGLAGDTQYF	-	TRBD2	TRBV27	TRBJ2-3
TGTGCCAGCAGCGTCACAGGGCACCTGTACAATGAGCAGTTCTTC	CASSVTGHLYNEQFF	medium-sized	-	TRBV9	TRBJ2-1
TGTGCCAGCAGCCAACTCTATGGGGGGATAGAGACCCAGTACTTC	CASSQLYGGIETQYF	-	-	TRBV4-2	TRBJ2-5
TGTGCCAGCAGCCGAGGGTTCTCTGGAAACACCATATATTTT	CASSRGFSGNTIYF	few	-	TRBV13	TRBJ1-3
TGTGCCAGCAGCTCCGGGGACAGCTCCTACGAGCAGTACTTC	CASSSGDSSYEQYF	-	TRBD1	TRBV9	TRBJ2-7
TGTGCCAGCAGCGAGGGCTTGAACACTGAAGCTTTCTTT	CASSEGLNTEAFF	few	-	TRBV2	TRBJ1-1
TGTGCCAGCAGTGACGTGACAGGGGGCACTGAAGCTTTCTTT	CASSDVTGGTEAFF	few	TRBD1	TRBV2	TRBJ1-1
TGTGCCAGCAGCTTGAGAGACGGGAGGGCCACAGATACGCAGTATTTT	CASSLRDGRATDTQYF	-	TRBD2	TRBV5-5	TRBJ2-3
TGTGCCAGCAGTTCCCACGGGCTAACAATGAACACTGAAGCTTTCTTT	CASSSHGLTMNTEAFF	few	-	TRBV28	TRBJ1-1
TGTGCCAGCAGCTTGGCCTCGGCGAACACTGAAGCTTTCTTT	CASSLASANTEAFF	-	-	TRBV5-6	TRBJ1-1
TGCGCCAGCAGTGATAAGACAGGGGCCTACGAGCAGTACTTC	CASSDKTGAYEQYF	few	TRBD1	TRBV10-1	TRBJ2-7
TGCACCAGCAGCCAAGAAAGAAGGCGCGGCTCCGAAGGTGGGGGCGAGCAGTACTTC	CTSSQERRRGSEGGGEQYF	-	-	TRBV1	TRBJ2-7
TGTGCCACCAGCAGAGATAGGGCTAGCGCAGATACGCAGTATTTT	CATSRDRASADTQYF	medium-sized	-	TRBV15	TRBJ2-3
TGTGCCAGCACCAGGGATTCTAATGAAAAACTGTTTTTT	CASTRDSNEKLFF	-	-	TRBV2	TRBJ1-4
TGTGCCAGCAGCCTCGGGGGGGGCGCTGAAGCTTTCTTT	CASSLGGGAEAFF	-	-	TRBV11-3	TRBJ1-1
TGCGCCAGCAGTGAAGGTGTGGGGGACATTCAGTACTTC	CASSEGVGDIQYF	-	-	TRBV5-1	TRBJ2-4